What follows is one TCR beta chain and its context. The source of the sample is a study of shared clonotypes between healthy human individuals. Per the germline V gene, CDR1 is SGHRS and CDR2 is YFSETQ. Germline trimming cut 1 base from V and 5 bases from J; bases unmatched to any gene: 5. CDR3 length: 14 amino acids. Only in-frame clones appear in the TCRdb table, and some are missing; sequencing was by immunoSEQ multiplex PCR. Here the sample spans some 1,600,000 clones, about 98% being singletons. The rearrangement uses TRBV5-1 and TRBJ2-7; 8 bases fit TRBD1. The sequence was obtained from a man aged 25-45 years in good health. Sequencing was done on a sample of naive CD4+ T cells sorted from blood. As to subset: CD45RA+ positively selected. The CDR3 loop is CASSLRTGLNEQYF. The CDR3 coding sequence is TGCGCCAGCAGCTTGCGGACAGGGCTAAACGAGCAGTACTTC.